The 4 T cell receptor beta chains in this list originate from one sample, sequenced in a study of blood T cell repertoires in COVID-19. Produced via immunoSEQ multiplex PCR; TCRdb's table is partial and in-frame only. This sample has about 220,000 clones, with 70% to 85% found just once. The sequencing input was PBMCs or T cells enriched from blood (not recorded which). The source is a man in his forties or fifties who had recovered from COVID-19.

This chain joins TRBV24-1 and TRBJ2-1; a weak D match, TRBD1 (6 bases). Germline V gene lookup returns CDR1 KGHDR and CDR2 SFDVKD. This CDR3 spans 16 amino acids. The ends were cut back, 4 bases at V and 2 bases at J, with 14 bases in the middle. The CDR3 region has the DNA TGTGCCACCAGTGACCCGACAGGAACGCCCTACAATGAGCAGTTCTTC. It is translated as CATSDPTGTPYNEQFF.

The CDR3 loop reads CASSPQLAASNEQFF. Here the CDR3 DNA reads TGTGCCAGCTCACCACAACTAGCGGCGTCAAATGAGCAGTTCTTC. V usage is TRBV18 and J usage is TRBJ2-1; 8 positions match TRBD2. Germline V lookup: CDR1 KGHSH, CDR2 LQKENI. Trimming took 1 base from V and 7 from J; bases not matched to a gene: 6. This CDR3 has 15 amino acids.

Here the CDR3 reads CASSPKSEMNTEAFF. CDR3 DNA: TGTGCCAGCTCACCAAAAAGCGAAATGAACACTGAAGCTTTCTTT. This chain joins TRBV18 and TRBJ1-1; D gene uncertain. Trimming removed 2 bases from V and 0 bases from J, with 10 bases in between. CDR3 length: 15 amino acids. Germline V CDR1 and CDR2: KGHSH, LQKENI. Filled out from reference TRBV18 and TRBJ1-1, the complete variable domain reads NAGVMQNPRHLVRRRGQEARLRCSPMKGHSHVYWYRQLPEEGLKFMVYLQKENIIDESGMPKERFSAEFPKEGPSILRIQQVVRGDSAAYFCASSPKSEMNTEAFFGQGTRLTVV.

This sequence joins TRBV28 and TRBJ1-5; D gene ambiguous. Trimming shortened V by 7 bases and J by 3 bases, and 10 bases separated the two germline ends. CDR1 and CDR2 from the germline V gene are MDHEN and SYDVKM. The CDR3 contains 13 residues. The CDR3 DNA sequence: TGTGCCAGCAATAAGCAAATCAATCAGCCCCAGCATTTT. Protein: CASNKQINQPQHF.